Presented here are 20 T cell receptor beta chains from one specimen sequenced in a study of T cells after posttransplantation cyclophosphamide. Profiled with immunoSEQ multiplex PCR; TCRdb holds only in-frame clones, not every one. The sample carries some 9,400 clones, 95% to 98% recorded once. Cells defined as naive were viable CD3+CD4+ or CD3+CD8+ and CCR7+CD45RA+CD45RO-CD95-CD27+CD28+. Sequencing was done on a sample of naive CD4+ T cells sorted from PBMCs. The origin of the receptors is a woman aged 55-70 years in good health, CMV-negative, and a related stem cell transplant donor.

The V call is TRBV28, the J call TRBJ1-1; the D gene is possibly TRBD1 (5 bases). Germline V lookup: CDR1 MDHEN, CDR2 SYDVKM. CDR3 length: 15 residues. The V end lost 2 bases, the J end lost 4 bases, and 14 bases lay between the germline ends. The CDR3 DNA sequence: TGTGCCAGCAGTTTAGCCGGGCAGGGTGCCACTGAAGCTTTCTTT. Encoded protein: CASSLAGQGATEAFF.

This chain uses TRBV4-2 with TRBJ2-2; 9 bases fit TRBD2. Per the germline V gene, CDR1 is LGHNA and CDR2 is YNFKEQ. The CDR3 runs to 18 residues. The trim removed 0 bases at V and 2 bases at J, leaving 7 bases unmatched. CDR3 in amino acids: CASSQDRLAGTNTGELFF. The DNA of the CDR3 is TGTGCCAGCAGCCAAGATCGGCTAGCGGGGACCAACACCGGGGAGCTGTTTTTT.

The chain combines TRBV18 with TRBJ2-3; weak D call: TRBD2 (6 bases). The germline CDR1 and CDR2 sequences are KGHSH and LQKENI. Trimming took 2 bases from V and 7 from J, leaving 7 bases between them. The CDR3 runs to 12 residues. Written as DNA, the CDR3 is TGTGCCAGCTCACCAACTAGCTATACGCAGTATTTT. Translating it yields CASSPTSYTQYF.

J is TRBJ2-3 and V is TRBV7-2; TRBD2 agrees at 10 bases. V lost 5 bases and J lost 1; bases outside the gene matches: 3. The CDR3 loop spans 15 amino acids. Germline V gene sequence: CDR1 SGHTA, CDR2 FQGNSA. CDR3 coding DNA: TGTGCCAGCAGCCGGACTAGCGGCCGCACAGATACGCAGTATTTT. It translates to CASSRTSGRTDTQYF.

V and J are TRBV5-1 and TRBJ2-3; perhaps TRBD2 as D (5 bases). The V end was cut by 0 bases, the J end by 2 bases, with 10 bases between. There are 15 residues in the CDR3. The germline V gene encodes CDR1 SGHRS and CDR2 YFSETQ. In DNA, the CDR3 is TGCGCCAGCAGCTTGGCCCCGGGAATCACAGATACGCAGTATTTT. This codes for CASSLAPGITDTQYF.

The DNA for the CDR3 is TGTGCCAGCAGCACACAGGGACAGGGGGTAACTGAAGCTTTCTTT. Protein sequence: CASSTQGQGVTEAFF. This sequence joins TRBV7-8 and TRBJ1-1; TRBD1 agrees at 11 bases. The CDR3 covers 15 residues. After removal of 5 bases from V and 5 bases from J, the junction contained 7 bases not matched to a gene. Germline loops: CDR1 SGHVS, CDR2 FQNEAQ. The full variable domain, its missing parts supplied by reference TRBV7-8 and TRBJ1-1, is GAGVSQSPRYKVAKRGQDVALRCDPISGHVSLFWYQQALGQGPEFLTYFQNEAQLDKSGLPSDRFFAERPEGSVSTLKIQRTQQEDSAVYLCASSTQGQGVTEAFFGQGTRLTVV.

The chain employs TRBV19 and TRBJ2-7; 7 nucleotides align to TRBD2. The V gene's germline CDR1 is LNHDA and CDR2 SQIVND (reference sequence). Unmatched junction bases numbered 2, after V lost 5 bases and J lost 1 base. The CDR3 is 13 amino acids. CDR3 residues: CASSPGLSYEQYF. CDR3 nucleotide sequence: TGTGCCAGTAGTCCGGGACTATCCTACGAGCAGTACTTC.

J is TRBJ2-3 and V is TRBV9, with TRBD2 matching over 10 bases. CDR1 is SGDLS, CDR2 YYNGEE, per germline. This CDR3 has 16 amino acids. V shed 4 bases, J shed 1 base, and the junction held 6 bases outside the gene matches. The CDR3 protein is CASSSDLAGGTDTQYF. CDR3 nucleotide sequence: TGTGCCAGCAGCTCAGACCTAGCGGGGGGCACAGATACGCAGTATTTT.

The gene calls are TRBV5-1 and TRBJ1-1; TRBD1 matches 9 bases. V was clipped by 3 bases and J by 4 bases; unmatched bases: 4. This CDR3 spans 14 amino acids. Germline CDR1 and CDR2: SGHRS and YFSETQ. This CDR3 reads CASSWTGAGTEAFF. The CDR3 DNA reads as TGCGCCAGCAGCTGGACAGGGGCGGGCACTGAAGCTTTCTTT.

The chain couples TRBV5-4 to TRBJ2-5; D not resolved. This CDR3 spans 16 amino acids. The V gene lost 0 bases and the J gene lost 1 base, with 13 bases spanning the gap. Germline V gene lookup returns CDR1 SGHNT and CDR2 YYREEE (reference sequence). The CDR3 bases are TGTGCCAGCAGCTTGGTGTCCTCGCTACTCCAAGAGACCCAGTACTTC. This sequence encodes CASSLVSSLLQETQYF.

Only one count was recorded for this clone. The chain links TRBV27 to TRBJ1-1; no reliable D call. The germline V gene encodes CDR1 MNHEY and CDR2 SMNVEV (reference sequence). This CDR3 comprises 13 residues. V lost 6 bases and J 4 bases, leaving 12 bases between the germline ends. The CDR3 reads CASSETRGTEAFF. The CDR3 DNA follows: TGTGCCAGCAGCGAAACTCGGGGCACTGAAGCTTTCTTT.

The chain carries TRBV19 and TRBJ1-2, with a possible D match to TRBD1 (5 bases). From germline, CDR1 is LNHDA and CDR2 SQIVND (reference sequence). Trimming removed 6 bases at V and 3 bases at J, with 14 bases between. The CDR3 spans 14 residues. This chain's CDR3 is CASSLGGADYGYTF. In nucleotides, the CDR3 is TGTGCCAGTAGCCTGGGGGGTGCCGACTATGGCTACACCTTC.

The rearrangement joins TRBV11-2 to TRBJ2-1; 16 nucleotides agree with TRBD2. CDR1 is SGHAT and CDR2 is FQNNGV in the germline V gene. V was pared by 5 bases and J by 6 bases, with 4 bases of the junction left unmatched. This CDR3 comprises 16 residues. The CDR3 DNA reads TGTGCCAGCAGCCAGGGACTAGCGGGGGGGGGCAATGAGCAGTTCTTC. Its protein product is CASSQGLAGGGNEQFF.

The chain has TRBV6-5 and TRBJ2-5; TRBD2 matches at 11 bases. The CDR3 consists of 16 residues. The J segment lost 2 bases and the V segment lost 4 bases, leaving 6 bases of the junction unmatched. CDR1 and CDR2 from the germline V gene are MNHEY and SVGAGI. Here the CDR3 reads CASSFLTSGDQETQYF. For the CDR3, the DNA is TGTGCCAGCAGTTTCTTGACTAGCGGGGATCAAGAGACCCAGTACTTC.

This clone was recorded once. The chain uses TRBV28 and TRBJ1-2, with D maybe TRBD1 (6 bases). Trimming took 6 bases from V and 1 from J, leaving 9 bases between them. CDR3 length: 13 residues. Germline lookup yields CDR1 MDHEN and CDR2 SYDVKM. CDR3 DNA: TGTGCCAGCAGGGACAGAGATAACTATGGCTACACCTTC. Residues: CASRDRDNYGYTF.

The chain carries TRBV7-9 and TRBJ1-1; 10 bases fit TRBD1. The CDR3 is made up of 16 amino acids. Germline V gene data show CDR1 as SEHNR and CDR2 as FQNEAQ (reference sequence). J lost 4 bases, V lost 5 bases, and 10 bases had no gene match. The CDR3 nucleotides are TGTGCCAGCAGCCCCCTCGGACAGGGGGAGGGCACTGAAGCTTTCTTT. This translates into CASSPLGQGEGTEAFF.

DNA for the CDR3: TGCGCCAGCAGCCCTGGGGCAGGGGTACATGGCTACACCTTC. It translates to CASSPGAGVHGYTF. The rearrangement links TRBV5-1 to TRBJ1-2; possible D gene TRBD1, 6 bases. The V end lost 4 bases, the J end lost 6 bases, and 16 bases lay between the germline ends. Looked up from germline, CDR1 is SGHRS and CDR2 is YFSETQ. The CDR3 spans 14 residues. The full variable domain, in which reference TRBV5-1 and TRBJ1-2 provide the parts outside the CDR3, is KAGVTQTPRYLIKTRGQQVTLSCSPISGHRSVSWYQQTPGQGLQFLFEYFSETQRNKGNFPGRFSGRQFSNSRSEMNVSTLELGDSALYLCASSPGAGVHGYTFGSGTRLTVV.

The V call is TRBV28, the J call TRBJ2-6, with 9 bases fitting TRBD1. The CDR3 totals 18 residues. V lost 7 bases and J lost 1; bases outside the gene matches: 11. Germline-derived CDR1 and CDR2 are MDHEN and SYDVKM. DNA for the CDR3: TGTGCCAGCAATACGCCCGGGACAGGGAGGTCTGGGGCCAACGTCCTGACTTTC. Translation: CASNTPGTGRSGANVLTF.

The J gene is TRBJ2-7, the V gene TRBV5-1, with 9 positions matching TRBD1. The ends lost 4 bases at V and 3 bases at J; junction bases unmatched: 8. The germline V gene encodes CDR1 SGHRS and CDR2 YFSETQ. The CDR3 spans 15 residues. CDR3 nucleotides: TGCGCCAGCAGCCGGACCAACAGGGGGCTCTACGAGCAGTACTTC. This sequence encodes CASSRTNRGLYEQYF.

The CDR3 loop is CASSLGTSGRAGPGGTQYF. The CDR3 nucleotides read TGCGCCAGCAGCTTGGGGACTAGCGGGAGGGCCGGCCCGGGGGGGACCCAGTACTTC. This chain uses TRBV5-1 with TRBJ2-5, with 15 bases aligning to TRBD2. The CDR3 extends over 19 amino acids. The trim removed 0 bases at V and 7 bases at J, leaving 13 bases unmatched. Germline V gene data show CDR1 as SGHRS and CDR2 as YFSETQ.